Given below is one TCR beta chain in context. This clone was counted a single time. Its antigen is still unknown. Within one base of it there is no much larger clone, and no base qualities were kept. This entry comes from a study of T cell responses to AZD1222 COVID-19 vaccine (dated by TCRdb to about 2021). Describing the broader study: TCR sequencing was performed for roughly 240 trial participants, of whom about 200 were given two doses of AZD1222 and around 25 were given two doses of MenACWY control vaccine. Trial participants were enrolled by age into 18-55, 56-69 and 70-plus year subgroups, with around 150, 28 and 57 TCR-sequenced participants respectively.

The CDR3 regions of human TCRbeta chains were analyzed by immunosequencing. Per the original workflow: Repertoire TCRs were checked for matches against a reference library of SARS-CoV-2-specific TCRs that had been generated using the MIRA antigen-specificity platform. Breadth meant the fraction of unique TCRs that were SARS-CoV-2-associated, whereas depth meant the fraction of total T cells that were SARS-CoV-2-associated. Using the MIRA data, each spike-specific TCR was mapped to the spike region that the TCR reacts to and placed in a CD4 or CD8 class. Log10-transformed breadth and depth values were compared by one-way ANOVA with Sidak's multiple comparisons tests. TCRdb re-hosts the immuneACCESS table, in-frame sequences only. Its copies lack some clones; in the studies checked, an unresolved V gene accounts for under half of them, and the cause for the rest is not known. The D gene and trimming were derived from the DNA, and the V and J assignments and clone size from that table. The sample has approximately 31,000 clones on record, roughly 90% of them singletons. Clones ranked in the top ten supply about 15% of the sample.

From the cysteine up to the phenylalanine, the CDR3 has a length of 16 residues. The kept DNA is CDR3 alone, 48 bases in frame from the first base. The CDR1 and CDR2 encoded by the germline V gene are SGHTS and YDEGEE. V is cut back by 1 base and J by 1 base, with 4 bases in the junction unmatched. This specimen's time point label, interpreted: about 28 days (+/-7) after the second vaccine dose. Because spike-specific TCR depth and breadth did not differ between the two schedules, AZD1222 recipients who got a second dose at roughly 4 weeks were pooled with those who got a second dose at roughly 12 weeks. Vaccinee samples were obtained from the UK trials COV001 and COV002, which included a single-blind randomized controlled phase 2/3 trial of AZD1222 (ChAdOx1 nCoV-19) in healthy adults. For TCRbeta chain sequencing, PBMC samples from trial participants were taken at day 0 and at day 28 after the second dose.

The investigation overall reported the following: Reportedly, almost half of the unique spike-specific TCRs recognized epitopes lying outside the regions that are mutated in the B.1.351 and B.1.1.7 variants. Conclusions about previously exposed vaccinees are limited because only six or seven AZD1222 recipients were SARS-CoV-2 seropositive at baseline. CD4 TCRs associated with the vaccine covered the entire spike protein, and the dominant responses were in regions 160-218 and 743-854. No day 14 peak-response samples were available, so repertoires were characterized only after the peak T cell response. Participants were mostly white British and included more females than males, and it was suggested by the authors that clonal diversity may have been underestimated. After two AZD1222 doses, both the breadth and the depth of spike-specific TCRs were significantly higher than at day 0 and than in MenACWY recipients. The 56-69-year group was small, and its depth increase did not reach significance, likely because of low power.

The clonotype was recovered from an adult who received the AZD1222 COVID-19 vaccine. The chain is made from TRBV5-8 and TRBJ2-5; TRBD1 aligns with 10 central bases. Sequences were derived from peripheral blood, sampled 28 days after the second AZD1222 dose. The CDR3 reads as follows: CASSLSGQGPQETQYF. DNA sequence: TGTGCCAGCAGCTTGTCGGGACAGGGGCCCCAAGAGACCCAGTACTTC. Here the CDR3 is joined to the reference TRBV5-8 and TRBJ2-5 genes, and the full variable domain is: EAGVTQSPTHLIKTRGQQATLRCSPISGHTSVYWYQQALGLGLQFLLWYDEGEERNRGNFPPRFSGRQFPNYSSELNVNALELEDSALYLCASSLSGQGPQETQYFGPGTRLLVL.